The source of this T cell receptor beta chain is a study of T cell responses to AZD1222 COVID-19 vaccine. Study findings and constraints: Repertoire samples came only from after the peak T cell response. Spike-specific TCR breadth and depth rose after two AZD1222 doses.

The table came from immunoSEQ multiplex PCR; TCRdb's copy has only in-frame clones and leaves some out. The table has roughly 66,000 clones, roughly 82% seen once; the top ten hold over 5%. The count of this clone is one. Its specificity is unknown. Germline CDR1 reads SGDLS; CDR2 reads YYNGEE. The CDR3 contains 14 residues. The V and J ends lost 0 bases and 2 bases respectively, with 8 bases between them. The sequence was obtained from an adult in good health. The J gene is TRBJ1-2, the V gene TRBV9, with D maybe TRBD1 (5 bases). The material sequenced was peripheral blood, taken on day 0 of AZD1222 vaccination. As DNA, the CDR3 is TGTGCCAGCAGCGTAGTTGGACAAAACTATGGCTACACCTTC. This translates into CASSVVGQNYGYTF.